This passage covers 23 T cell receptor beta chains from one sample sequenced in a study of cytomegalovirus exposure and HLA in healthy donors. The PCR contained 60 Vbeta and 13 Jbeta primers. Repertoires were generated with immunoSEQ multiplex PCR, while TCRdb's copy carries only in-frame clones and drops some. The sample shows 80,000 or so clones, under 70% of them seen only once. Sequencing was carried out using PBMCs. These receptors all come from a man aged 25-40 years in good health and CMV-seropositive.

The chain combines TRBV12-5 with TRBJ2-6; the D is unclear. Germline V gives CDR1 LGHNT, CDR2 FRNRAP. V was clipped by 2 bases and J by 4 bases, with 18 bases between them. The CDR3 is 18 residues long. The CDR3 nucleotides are TGTGCTAGTGGTTTGATCGGTCCATTAGTGTACGGGGCCAACGTCCTGACTTTC. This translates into CASGLIGPLVYGANVLTF.

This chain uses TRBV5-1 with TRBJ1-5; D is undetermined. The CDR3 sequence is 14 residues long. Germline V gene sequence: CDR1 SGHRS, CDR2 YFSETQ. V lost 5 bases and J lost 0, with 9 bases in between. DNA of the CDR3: TGCGCCAGCAGGTCGGTCGATAGCAATCAGCCCCAGCATTTT. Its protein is CASRSVDSNQPQHF.

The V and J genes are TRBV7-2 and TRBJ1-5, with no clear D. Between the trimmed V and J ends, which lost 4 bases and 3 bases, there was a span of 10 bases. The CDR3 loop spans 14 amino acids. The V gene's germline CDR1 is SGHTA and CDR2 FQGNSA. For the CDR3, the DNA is TGTGCCAGCAGCTCTTCTGGCCTCAATCAGCCCCAGCATTTT. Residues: CASSSSGLNQPQHF.

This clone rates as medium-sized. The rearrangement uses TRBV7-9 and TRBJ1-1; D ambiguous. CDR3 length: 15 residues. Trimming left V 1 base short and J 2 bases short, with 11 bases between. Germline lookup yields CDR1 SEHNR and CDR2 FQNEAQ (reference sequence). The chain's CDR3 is CASSLVGGLNTEAFF. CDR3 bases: TGTGCCAGCAGCTTAGTAGGCGGGCTTAACACTGAAGCTTTCTTT.

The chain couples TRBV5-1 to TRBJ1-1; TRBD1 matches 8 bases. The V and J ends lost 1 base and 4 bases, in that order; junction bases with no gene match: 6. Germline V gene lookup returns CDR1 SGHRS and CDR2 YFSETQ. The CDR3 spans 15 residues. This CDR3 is CASSLNTGGGTEAFF. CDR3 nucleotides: TGCGCCAGCAGCTTGAATACAGGGGGAGGCACTGAAGCTTTCTTT.

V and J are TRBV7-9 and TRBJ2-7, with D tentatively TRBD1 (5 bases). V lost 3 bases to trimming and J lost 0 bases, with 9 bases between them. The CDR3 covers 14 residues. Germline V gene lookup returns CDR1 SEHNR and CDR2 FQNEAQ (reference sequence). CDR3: CASSFTDSSYEQYF. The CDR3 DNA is TGTGCCAGCAGCTTTACAGACAGCTCCTACGAGCAGTACTTC.

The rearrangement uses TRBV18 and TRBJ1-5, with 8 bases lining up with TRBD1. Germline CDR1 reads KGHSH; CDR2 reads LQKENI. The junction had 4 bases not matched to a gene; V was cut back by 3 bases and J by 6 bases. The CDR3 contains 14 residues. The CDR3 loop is CASSPTGVGQPQHF. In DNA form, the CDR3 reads TGTGCCAGCTCACCGACAGGGGTCGGTCAGCCCCAGCATTTT.

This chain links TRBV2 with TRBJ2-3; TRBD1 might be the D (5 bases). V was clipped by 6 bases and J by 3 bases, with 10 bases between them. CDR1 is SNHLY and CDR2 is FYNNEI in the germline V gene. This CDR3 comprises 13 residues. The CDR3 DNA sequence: TGTGCCAGCAGGCAGGGTGGTACAGATACGCAGTATTTT. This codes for CASRQGGTDTQYF.

CDR3 nucleotides: TGTGCCAGCAGCTTATCACAGGGGGCCAACGTCCTGACTTTC. It specifies CASSLSQGANVLTF. This chain links TRBV5-4 with TRBJ2-6; D is ambiguous. The CDR3 contains 14 residues. Trimming removed 2 bases at V and 4 bases at J, with 7 bases between. Germline V CDR1 and CDR2: SGHNT, YYREEE (reference sequence).

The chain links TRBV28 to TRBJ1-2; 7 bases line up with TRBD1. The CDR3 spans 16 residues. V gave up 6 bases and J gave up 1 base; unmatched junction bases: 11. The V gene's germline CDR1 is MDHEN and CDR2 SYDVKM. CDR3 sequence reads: CASSSPGGGVNYGYTF. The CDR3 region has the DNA TGTGCCAGCAGCTCCCCAGGAGGGGGCGTTAACTATGGCTACACCTTC.

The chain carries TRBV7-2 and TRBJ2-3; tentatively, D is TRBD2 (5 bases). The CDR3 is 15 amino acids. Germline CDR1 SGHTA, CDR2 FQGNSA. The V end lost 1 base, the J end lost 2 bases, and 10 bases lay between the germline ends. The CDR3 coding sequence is TGTGCCAGCAGCTTAGTGACTATCGTCACAGATACGCAGTATTTT. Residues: CASSLVTIVTDTQYF.

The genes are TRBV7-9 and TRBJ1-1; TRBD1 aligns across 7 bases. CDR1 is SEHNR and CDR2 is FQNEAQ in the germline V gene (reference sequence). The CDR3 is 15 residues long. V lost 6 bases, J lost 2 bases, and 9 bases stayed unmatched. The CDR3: CASRTAGTENTEAFF. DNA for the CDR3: TGTGCCAGCAGGACGGCAGGGACAGAAAACACTGAAGCTTTCTTT.

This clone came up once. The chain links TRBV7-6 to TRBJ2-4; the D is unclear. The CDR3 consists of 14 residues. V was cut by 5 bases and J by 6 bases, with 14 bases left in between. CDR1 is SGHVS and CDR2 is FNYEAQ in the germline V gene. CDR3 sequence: CASSPLISGNIQYF. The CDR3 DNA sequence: TGTGCCAGCAGCCCCCTGATTTCGGGAAACATTCAGTACTTC.

CDR3 amino acids: CAGFLRDSAWNEQFF. CDR3 bases: TGTGCCGGATTCTTACGGGACAGCGCTTGGAATGAGCAGTTCTTC. The chain employs TRBV30 and TRBJ2-1; 7 nucleotides line up with TRBD1. The CDR3 contains 15 residues. V was pared by 8 bases and J by 7 bases, with 17 bases of the junction left unmatched. CDR1 and CDR2 (germline): GTSNPN, SVGIG (reference sequence).

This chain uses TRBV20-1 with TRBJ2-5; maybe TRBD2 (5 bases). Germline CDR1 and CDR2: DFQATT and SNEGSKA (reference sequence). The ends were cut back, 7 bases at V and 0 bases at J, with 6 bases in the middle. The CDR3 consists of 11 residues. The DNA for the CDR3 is TGCAGTGGGGAGTACCAAGAGACCCAGTACTTC. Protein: CSGEYQETQYF.

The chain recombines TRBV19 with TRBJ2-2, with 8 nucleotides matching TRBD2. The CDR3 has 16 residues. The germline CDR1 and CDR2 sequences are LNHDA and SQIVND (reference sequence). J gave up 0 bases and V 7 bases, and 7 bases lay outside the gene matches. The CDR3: CASKVSGLANTGELFF. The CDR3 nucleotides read TGTGCCAGTAAAGTCTCGGGACTAGCGAACACCGGGGAGCTGTTTTTT.

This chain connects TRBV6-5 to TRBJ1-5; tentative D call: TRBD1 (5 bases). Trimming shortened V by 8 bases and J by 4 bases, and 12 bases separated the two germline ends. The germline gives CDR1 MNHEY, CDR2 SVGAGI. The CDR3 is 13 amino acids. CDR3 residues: CASGRDSNQPQHF. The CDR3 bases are TGTGCCAGCGGTAGGGACTCTAATCAGCCCCAGCATTTT.

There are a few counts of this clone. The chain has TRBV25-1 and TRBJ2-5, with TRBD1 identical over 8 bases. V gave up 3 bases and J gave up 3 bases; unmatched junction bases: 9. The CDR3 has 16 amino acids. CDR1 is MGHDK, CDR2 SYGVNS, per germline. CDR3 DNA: TGTGCCAGCAGTGACCAGTCCCGGACAGGGAAAGAGACCCAGTACTTC. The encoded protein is CASSDQSRTGKETQYF.

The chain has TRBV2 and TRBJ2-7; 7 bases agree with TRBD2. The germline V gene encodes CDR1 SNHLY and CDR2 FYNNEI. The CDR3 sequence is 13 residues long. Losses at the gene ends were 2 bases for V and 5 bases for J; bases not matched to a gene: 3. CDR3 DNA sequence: TGTGCCAGCAGTGAAAGGGGAGGGAACGAGCAGTACTTC. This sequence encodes CASSERGGNEQYF.

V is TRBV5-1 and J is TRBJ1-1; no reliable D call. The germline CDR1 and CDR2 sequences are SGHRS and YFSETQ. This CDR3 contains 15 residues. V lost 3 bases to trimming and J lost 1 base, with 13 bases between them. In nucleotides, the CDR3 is TGCGCCAGCAGCTGGACTCGGAGCGCGAACACTGAAGCTTTCTTT. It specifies CASSWTRSANTEAFF.

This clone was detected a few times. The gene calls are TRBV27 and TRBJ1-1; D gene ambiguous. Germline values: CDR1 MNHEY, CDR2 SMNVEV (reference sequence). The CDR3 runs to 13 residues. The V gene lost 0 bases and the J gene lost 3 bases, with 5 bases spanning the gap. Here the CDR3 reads CASSLSRDTEAFF. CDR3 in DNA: TGTGCCAGCAGTTTATCGAGGGACACTGAAGCTTTCTTT.

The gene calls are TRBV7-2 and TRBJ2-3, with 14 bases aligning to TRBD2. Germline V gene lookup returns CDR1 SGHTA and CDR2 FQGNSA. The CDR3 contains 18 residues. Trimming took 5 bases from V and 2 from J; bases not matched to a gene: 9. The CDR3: CASSGRRLAGGFTDTQYF. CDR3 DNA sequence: TGTGCCAGCAGCGGACGAAGACTAGCGGGGGGGTTCACAGATACGCAGTATTTT.

The CDR3 is CAIRANTEAFF. The DNA of the CDR3 is TGTGCCATCAGAGCGAACACTGAAGCTTTCTTT. V is TRBV2 and J is TRBJ1-1; D is ambiguous. Trimming stripped 10 bases from V and 1 base from J, with 7 bases between. The germline V gene has CDR1 SNHLY and CDR2 FYNNEI. CDR3 length: 11 amino acids.